The rows below give T cell receptor beta chains drawn from one sample of a study of blood T cell repertoires in COVID-19. Generated by immunoSEQ multiplex PCR, the TCRdb table keeps only in-frame clones and is missing some. This table has 270,000 or so clones, roughly 84% appearing once. Sequencing input: peripheral blood. These receptors originate from a woman aged 18 to 35 with acute or convalescent COVID-19. Both conserved end residues are part of each CDR3. D genes are given only for firm matches.

d_call,v_call,j_call,cdr3_aa
.,TRBV30,TRBJ1-4,CAWSNLGAANEKLFF
.,TRBV12-3/TRBV12-4,TRBJ2-1,CASSFFRGEQFF
.,TRBV27,TRBJ1-6,CASRRTGGNSPLHF
.,TRBV9,TRBJ1-3,CASSRLDSVGNTIYF
.,TRBV28,TRBJ2-7,CASSHRVLYEQYF
.,TRBV18,TRBJ2-3,CASSPPAHDTQYF
TRBD1,TRBV11-2,TRBJ1-1,CASSLPTHRDSEAFF
.,TRBV30,TRBJ1-5,CAWSVGRGRVGQPQHF
.,TRBV2,TRBJ1-5,CASSERGRISNQPQHF
.,TRBV4-3,TRBJ1-2,CASSQDMGTTTNYGYTF
.,TRBV4-3,TRBJ1-2,CASSQVPSTNYGYTF
.,TRBV4-3,TRBJ2-2,CASSQAMTGELFF
.,TRBV19,TRBJ2-1,CASSPSAPVFHNEQFF
.,TRBV4-3,TRBJ2-2,CASSQDQGEDTGELFF
.,TRBV27,TRBJ2-1,CASSPPSGFHNEQFF
TRBD1,TRBV6-6,TRBJ2-1,CASSSTGTGTYNEQFF
.,TRBV2,TRBJ2-2,CASSFRELFF
.,TRBV19,TRBJ2-3,CAAWGPGADTQYF
TRBD1,TRBV30,TRBJ1-1,CAWTRQGNTEAFF
TRBD2,TRBV19,TRBJ2-3,CASSNGLATDTQYF
TRBD1,TRBV6-6,TRBJ1-5,CASKTGVRGQPQHF
.,TRBV7-9,TRBJ2-5,CASSLGEETQYF
.,TRBV9,TRBJ2-7,CASSGSGGTLPYEQYF
.,TRBV6-5,TRBJ1-4,CASTRATNEKLFF
.,TRBV7-9,TRBJ2-7,CASSFYGRDYEQYF
.,TRBV6-2/TRBV6-3,TRBJ1-1,CASSYSSSGRNTEAFF
TRBD1,TRBV30,TRBJ1-5,CAWSETGRQPQHF
.,TRBV19,TRBJ2-7,CASSYRDSYPYEQYF
.,TRBV5-6,TRBJ1-5,CASSLFSTPKGAQHF
.,TRBV9,TRBJ1-4,CASRGQARTNEKLFF
TRBD1,TRBV6-6,TRBJ1-1,CASSYRRGQRNTEAFF
.,TRBV27,TRBJ1-1,CASESGMGTEAFF
TRBD1,TRBV18,TRBJ2-6,CASSPPGTAGANVLTF
.,TRBV19,TRBJ1-5,CASRDGGAGNQPQHF
.,TRBV6-2/TRBV6-3,TRBJ2-5,CASSYSKEGKETQYF
TRBD2,TRBV19,TRBJ2-1,CASSPLAVSRYNEQFF
.,TRBV4-3,TRBJ2-3,CASSHDSLVDTQYF
.,TRBV6-6,TRBJ2-3,CASSPRRRTDTQYF
.,TRBV11-2,TRBJ2-7,CASSINRDTYYEQYF
.,TRBV11-2,TRBJ2-7,CASSLIPTTYEQYF
.,TRBV18,TRBJ2-1,CASSPPRNEQFF
.,TRBV27,TRBJ1-4,CASSLSTVSADEKLFF
TRBD1,TRBV11-3,TRBJ1-1,CASSLQGGNTEAFF